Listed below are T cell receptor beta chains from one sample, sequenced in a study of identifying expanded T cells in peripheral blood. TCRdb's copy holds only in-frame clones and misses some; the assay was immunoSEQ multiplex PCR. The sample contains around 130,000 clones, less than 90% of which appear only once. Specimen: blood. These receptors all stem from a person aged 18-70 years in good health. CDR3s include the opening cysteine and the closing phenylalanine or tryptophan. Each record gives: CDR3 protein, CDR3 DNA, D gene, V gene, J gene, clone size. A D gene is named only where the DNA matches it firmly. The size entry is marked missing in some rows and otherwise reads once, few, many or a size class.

CASRQPGTTYGYTF	TGTGCCAGCAGACAACCGGGGACAACCTATGGCTACACCTTC	.	TRBV28	TRBJ1-2	.
CASSMSRVESGANVLTF	TGTGCCAGTAGTATGTCCAGGGTAGAGTCTGGGGCCAACGTCCTGACTTTC	.	TRBV19	TRBJ2-6	.
CASSPNGGANEKLFF	TGTGCCAGTAGTCCTAACGGGGGAGCTAATGAAAAACTGTTTTTT	.	TRBV19	TRBJ1-4	.
CASSGHRDRGNTIYF	TGTGCCAGCAGTGGTCACCGGGACAGGGGAAACACCATATATTTT	TRBD1	TRBV25-1	TRBJ1-3	.
CASSERRYSNQPQHF	TGTGCCAGCAGTGAAAGGCGGTATAGCAATCAGCCCCAGCATTTT	.	TRBV2	TRBJ1-5	.
CASSPPWGVGTEAFF	TGTGCCAGCAGTCCCCCATGGGGAGTCGGCACTGAAGCTTTCTTT	.	TRBV28	TRBJ1-1	.
CASSFWDRDEQFF	TGCGCCAGCAGCTTTTGGGACAGGGATGAGCAGTTCTTC	TRBD1	TRBV5-1	TRBJ2-1	once
CASSFRDRAGNTIYF	TGTGCCAGCAGCTTCCGGGACAGGGCTGGAAACACCATATATTTT	TRBD1	TRBV5-6	TRBJ1-3	.
CASSLRGSWDSGANVLTF	TGTGCCAGCAGTTTGAGGGGTAGTTGGGACTCTGGGGCCAACGTCCTGACTTTC	.	TRBV28	TRBJ2-6	once
CAWTVSRAGNTIYF	TGTGCCTGGACCGTAAGCAGAGCGGGAAACACCATATATTTT	.	TRBV30	TRBJ1-3	few
CSVEVRGRNTGELFF	TGCAGCGTTGAAGTCAGGGGGAGGAACACCGGGGAGCTGTTTTTT	TRBD1	TRBV29-1	TRBJ2-2	.
CASSISRGYYEQYF	TGTGCCAGCAGCATAAGCAGGGGTTACTACGAGCAGTACTTC	.	TRBV5-6	TRBJ2-7	.
CASSPWTDSGNTIYF	TGTGCCAGCAGTCCGTGGACAGACTCTGGAAACACCATATATTTT	.	TRBV6-6	TRBJ1-3	.
CASSLDGGTSGRSFDEQFF	TGTGCCAGCAGCTTAGATGGGGGGACTAGCGGGAGATCGTTCGATGAGCAGTTCTTC	TRBD2	TRBV11-2	TRBJ2-1	.
CASSLRPGGEQYF	TGTGCCAGCAGCCTACGTCCAGGGGGCGAGCAGTACTTC	TRBD1	TRBV14	TRBJ2-7	.
CASSPPGRVWGEQYF	TGTGCCAGCTCACCACCGGGAAGGGTTTGGGGAGAGCAGTACTTC	.	TRBV18	TRBJ2-7	.
CASSSPRGRDTDTQYF	TGTGCCAGCAGTAGCCCAAGGGGCAGGGACACAGATACGCAGTATTTT	.	TRBV28	TRBJ2-3	.
CASSREGRSWTEAFF	TGTGCCAGCAGCCGCGAGGGGCGGTCTTGGACTGAAGCTTTCTTT	.	TRBV7-2	TRBJ1-1	.
CASRFDLTAGNTIYF	TGTGCCAGCAGATTTGACCTAACGGCTGGAAACACCATATATTTT	.	TRBV6-1	TRBJ1-3	.
CASSTGGYDTDTQYF	TGTGCCAGCAGTACAGGGGGCTACGACACAGATACGCAGTATTTT	TRBD1	TRBV2	TRBJ2-3	once
CASSLAGRDGWNIQYF	TGTGCCAGCAGCTTGGCCGGACGGGACGGATGGAACATTCAGTACTTC	.	TRBV5-6	TRBJ2-4	.
CASSQEAGGYGYTF	TGCGCCAGCAGCCAAGAAGCAGGGGGGTATGGCTACACCTTC	TRBD1	TRBV4-3	TRBJ1-2	.
CASVGTANQPQHF	TGTGCCAGCGTCGGGACAGCTAATCAGCCCCAGCATTTT	TRBD1	TRBV7-2	TRBJ1-5	.
CASSSGGGVAKNIQYF	TGTGCCAGCAGCAGCGGGGGAGGGGTGGCCAAAAACATTCAGTACTTC	TRBD2	TRBV25-1	TRBJ2-4	.
CATSRDLAVQETQYF	TGTGCCACCAGCAGAGATTTGGCAGTCCAAGAGACCCAGTACTTC	.	TRBV15	TRBJ2-5	.
CASSLRGWAGSSPLHF	TGTGCCAGCAGCTTAAGAGGGTGGGCAGGTTCTTCACCCCTCCACTTT	.	TRBV5-6	TRBJ1-6	.
CASSLRLPNEQFF	TGTGCCAGCAGCTTAAGGCTGCCCAATGAGCAGTTCTTC	.	TRBV7-2	TRBJ2-1	.
CASSLTLGASTEQFF	TGTGCCAGCAGTCTAACCTTGGGAGCGTCCACTGAGCAGTTCTTC	.	TRBV6-7	TRBJ2-1	.
CASSQDLVGTGKLYGYTF	TGCGCCAGCAGCCAAGATTTAGTTGGGACAGGGAAACTTTATGGCTACACCTTC	TRBD1	TRBV4-3	TRBJ1-2	.
CASSQTHTSSYEQYF	TGTGCCAGCTCACAGACCCACACCAGCTCCTACGAGCAGTACTTC	.	TRBV18	TRBJ2-7	.
CAFLPTMDRNNEKLFF	TGTGCCTTCCTTCCGACTATGGACAGAAATAATGAAAAACTGTTTTTT	.	TRBV7-6	TRBJ1-4	.
CASSIFGGEDGYTF	TGTGCCAGTAGTATCTTTGGGGGGGAAGATGGCTACACCTTC	.	TRBV19	TRBJ1-2	few
CASRQGFNSPLHF	TGTGCCAGCAGACAGGGGTTTAATTCACCCCTCCACTTT	TRBD1	TRBV6-5	TRBJ1-6	.
CASSLNRVTEAFF	TGTGCCAGCAGCTTAAACAGGGTAACTGAAGCTTTCTTT	.	TRBV7-8	TRBJ1-1	many
CASSGGQGVNEQFF	TGTGCCAGCAGTGGGGGGCAGGGTGTGAATGAGCAGTTCTTC	.	TRBV6-4	TRBJ2-1	once
CASSSTGYQETQYF	TGCGCCAGCAGCTCCACGGGGTACCAAGAGACCCAGTACTTC	.	TRBV5-1	TRBJ2-5	.
CASSPRTAQETQYF	TGTGCCAGCAGCCCGCGGACAGCTCAAGAGACCCAGTACTTC	.	TRBV7-6	TRBJ2-5	.
CASGSGTGEGYTF	TGTGCCAGCGGGTCCGGGACAGGGGAGGGCTACACCTTC	TRBD1	TRBV6-5	TRBJ1-2	.
CASSEMAGGGYTF	TGTGCCAGCAGTGAAATGGCGGGGGGTGGCTACACCTTC	.	TRBV25-1	TRBJ1-2	.
CASSLRRGAGEQYF	TGTGCCAGCAGTTTAAGGCGGGGGGCTGGCGAGCAGTACTTC	TRBD2	TRBV28	TRBJ2-7	.
CASSHDPGQRNTEAFF	TGTGCCAGCAGCCACGATCCGGGACAGAGGAACACTGAAGCTTTCTTT	TRBD1	TRBV4-2	TRBJ1-1	few
CASSPAGAIPQPQHF	TGTGCCAGCAGCCCAGCGGGGGCGATCCCTCAGCCCCAGCATTTT	.	TRBV6-6	TRBJ1-5	.
CAISQDGRNTEAFF	TGTGCCATCAGCCAGGACGGGAGAAACACTGAAGCTTTCTTT	.	TRBV10-3	TRBJ1-1	.
CASRAPGTGGLYEQYF	TGTGCCAGCAGGGCCCCCGGGACAGGGGGTTTGTACGAGCAGTACTTC	TRBD1	TRBV27	TRBJ2-7	.
CAWDGQISGNTIYF	TGTGCCTGGGATGGACAAATCTCTGGAAACACCATATATTTT	.	TRBV30	TRBJ1-3	.
CASSQGASGRGADTQYF	TGTGCCAGCAGCCAAGGGGCTAGCGGGAGAGGCGCAGATACGCAGTATTTT	TRBD2	TRBV14	TRBJ2-3	.
CASSVQGNYNEQFF	TGTGCCAGCAGTGTGCAGGGGAACTACAATGAGCAGTTCTTC	.	TRBV6-6	TRBJ2-1	.
CASSVLQGSDTQYF	TGTGCCAGCAGTGTTCTTCAGGGTTCAGATACGCAGTATTTT	.	TRBV6-1	TRBJ2-3	.
CASSIGTGGNTEAFF	TGTGCCAGCAGTATCGGGACAGGGGGCAACACTGAAGCTTTCTTT	TRBD1	TRBV27	TRBJ1-1	few
CASSQRTHSYNEQFF	TGCGCCAGCAGTCAAAGGACCCACTCCTACAATGAGCAGTTCTTC	.	TRBV23-1	TRBJ2-1	.
CSVEERQDGNEQFF	TGCAGCGTTGAAGAACGACAGGACGGAAATGAGCAGTTCTTC	.	TRBV29-1	TRBJ2-1	.
CASSHTPGTGDNNSPLHF	TGTGCCAGCAGCCATACCCCTGGGACAGGGGATAATAATTCACCCCTCCACTTT	TRBD1	TRBV7-9	TRBJ1-6	.
CASSPETDTQYF	TGTGCCAGCTCACCAGAGACAGATACGCAGTATTTT	.	TRBV18	TRBJ2-3	.